This T cell receptor (beta chain) was identified in a study of identical twins. This clonotype has just a few counts. V lost 4 bases to trimming and J lost 9 bases; unmatched junction nucleotides: 6. Germline CDR1 reads SGHTA; CDR2 reads FQGNSA. CDR3 length equals 14 residues. TCRdb re-derived calls from the 5' RACE reads in MiXCR, one entry per CDR3 protein. Counted here are around 690,000 distinct CDR3 sequences, about 20% occurring once; the ten biggest clones make up about 4.5%. The same data also contributed to another study, on T cells expressing NK-cell markers. That source notes: NKG2C+ dominant clonotypes from 5 to 7 donors made up about 1.0-8% of CD8+ T cells.

The chain joins TRBV7-2 to TRBJ2-1; 10 nucleotides agree with TRBD1. The sequence was collected from a young woman in good health. Sequencing was performed on PBMCs. This chain's CDR3 is CASSSRDRGPEQFF. The CDR3 DNA reads as TGTGCCAGCAGCTCGAGGGACAGGGGACCTGAGCAGTTCTTC.